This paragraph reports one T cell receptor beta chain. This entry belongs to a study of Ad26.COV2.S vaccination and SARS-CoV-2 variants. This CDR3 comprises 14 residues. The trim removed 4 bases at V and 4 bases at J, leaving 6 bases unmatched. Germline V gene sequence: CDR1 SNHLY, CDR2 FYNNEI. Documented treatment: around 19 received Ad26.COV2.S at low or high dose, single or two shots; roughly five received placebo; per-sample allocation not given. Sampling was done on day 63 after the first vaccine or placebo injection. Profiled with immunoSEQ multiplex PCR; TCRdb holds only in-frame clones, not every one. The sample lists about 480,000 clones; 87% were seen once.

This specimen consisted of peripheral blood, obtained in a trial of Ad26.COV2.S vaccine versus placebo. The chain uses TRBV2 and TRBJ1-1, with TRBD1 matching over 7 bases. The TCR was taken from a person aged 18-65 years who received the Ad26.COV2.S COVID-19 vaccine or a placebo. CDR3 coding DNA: TGTGCCAGCAGTGGGAGGGGGCGAGTCACTGAAGCTTTCTTT. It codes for CASSGRGRVTEAFF. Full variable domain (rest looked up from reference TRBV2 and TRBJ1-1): EPEVTQTPSHQVTQMGQEVILRCVPISNHLYFYWYRQILGQKVEFLVSFYNNEISEKSEIFDDQFSVERPDGSNFTLKIRSTKLEDSAMYFCASSGRGRVTEAFFGQGTRLTVV.